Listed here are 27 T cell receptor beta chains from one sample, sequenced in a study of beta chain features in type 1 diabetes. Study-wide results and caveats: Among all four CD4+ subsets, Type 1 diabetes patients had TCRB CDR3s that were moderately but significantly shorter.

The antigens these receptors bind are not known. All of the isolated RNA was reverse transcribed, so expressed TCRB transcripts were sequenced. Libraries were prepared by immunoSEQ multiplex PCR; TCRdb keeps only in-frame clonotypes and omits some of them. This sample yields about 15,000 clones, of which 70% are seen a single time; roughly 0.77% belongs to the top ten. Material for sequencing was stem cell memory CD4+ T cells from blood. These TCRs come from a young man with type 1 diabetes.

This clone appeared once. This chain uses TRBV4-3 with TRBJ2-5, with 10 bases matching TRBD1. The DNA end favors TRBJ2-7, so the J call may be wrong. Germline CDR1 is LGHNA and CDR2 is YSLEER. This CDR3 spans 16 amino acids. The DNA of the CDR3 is TGCGCCAGCAGCCGGGACGTTGACAGGGGGCGCAACGAGCAGTACTTC. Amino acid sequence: CASSRDVDRGRNEQYF.

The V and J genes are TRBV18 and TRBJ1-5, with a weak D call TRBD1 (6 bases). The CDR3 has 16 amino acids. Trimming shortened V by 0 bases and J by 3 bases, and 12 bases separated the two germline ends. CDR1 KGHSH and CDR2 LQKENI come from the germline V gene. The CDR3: CASSPPGARNNQPQHF. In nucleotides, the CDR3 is TGTGCCAGCTCACCACCGGGGGCTAGGAACAATCAGCCCCAGCATTTT.

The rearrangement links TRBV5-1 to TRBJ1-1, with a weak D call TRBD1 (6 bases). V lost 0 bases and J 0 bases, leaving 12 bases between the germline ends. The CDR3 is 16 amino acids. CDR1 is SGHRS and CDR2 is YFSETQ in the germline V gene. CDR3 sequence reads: CASSLGDTAMNTEAFF. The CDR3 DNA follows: TGCGCCAGCAGCTTGGGGGACACCGCGATGAACACTGAAGCTTTCTTT.

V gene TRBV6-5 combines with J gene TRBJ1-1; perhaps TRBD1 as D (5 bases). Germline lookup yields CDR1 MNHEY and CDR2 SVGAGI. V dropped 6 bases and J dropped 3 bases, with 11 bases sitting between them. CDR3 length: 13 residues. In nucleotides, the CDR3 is TGTGCCAGCAGCATCGGGGGATACACTGAAGCTTTCTTT. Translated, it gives CASSIGGYTEAFF.

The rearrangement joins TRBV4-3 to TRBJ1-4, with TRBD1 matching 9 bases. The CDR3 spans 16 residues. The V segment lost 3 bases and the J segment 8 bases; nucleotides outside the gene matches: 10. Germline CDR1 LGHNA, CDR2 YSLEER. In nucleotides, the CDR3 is TGCGCCAGCAGCCAGTTCACAGGGGGCATGAGGGAAAAACTGTTTTTT. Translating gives CASSQFTGGMREKLFF.

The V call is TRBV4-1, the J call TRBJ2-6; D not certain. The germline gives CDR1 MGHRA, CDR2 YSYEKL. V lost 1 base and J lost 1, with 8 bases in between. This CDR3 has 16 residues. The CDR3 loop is CASSQGYTSGANVLTF. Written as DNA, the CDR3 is TGCGCCAGCAGCCAAGGATACACATCTGGGGCCAACGTCCTGACTTTC.

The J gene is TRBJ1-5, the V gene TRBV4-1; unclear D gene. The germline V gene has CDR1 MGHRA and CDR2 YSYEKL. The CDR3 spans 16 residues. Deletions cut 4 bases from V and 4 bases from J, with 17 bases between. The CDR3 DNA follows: TGCGCCAGCAGCCCTAGGTGGGGAGGGCTTAATCAGCCCCAGCATTTT. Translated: CASSPRWGGLNQPQHF.

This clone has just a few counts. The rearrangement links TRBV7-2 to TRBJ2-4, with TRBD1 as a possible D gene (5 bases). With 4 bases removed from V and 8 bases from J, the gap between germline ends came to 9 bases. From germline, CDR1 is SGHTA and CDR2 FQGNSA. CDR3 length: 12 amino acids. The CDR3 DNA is TGTGCCAGCAGCTCCGACAGTTACATTCAGTACTTC. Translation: CASSSDSYIQYF.

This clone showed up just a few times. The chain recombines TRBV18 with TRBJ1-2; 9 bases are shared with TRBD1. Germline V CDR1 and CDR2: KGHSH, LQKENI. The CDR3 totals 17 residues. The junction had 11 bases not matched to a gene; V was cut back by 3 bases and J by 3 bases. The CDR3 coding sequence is TGTGCCAGCTCACCGGACAGGGGATGGATCGGTGACTATGGCTACACCTTC. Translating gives CASSPDRGWIGDYGYTF.

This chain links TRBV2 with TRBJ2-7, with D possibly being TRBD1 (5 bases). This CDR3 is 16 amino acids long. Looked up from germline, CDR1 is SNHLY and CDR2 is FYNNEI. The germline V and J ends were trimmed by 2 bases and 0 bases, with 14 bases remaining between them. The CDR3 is CASSEFQQVISYEQYF. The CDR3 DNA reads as TGTGCCAGCAGTGAATTTCAACAGGTTATCTCCTACGAGCAGTACTTC. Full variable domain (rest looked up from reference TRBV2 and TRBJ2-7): EPEVTQTPSHQVTQMGQEVILRCVPISNHLYFYWYRQILGQKVEFLVSFYNNEISEKSEIFDDQFSVERPDGSNFTLKIRSTKLEDSAMYFCASSEFQQVISYEQYFGPGTRLTVT.

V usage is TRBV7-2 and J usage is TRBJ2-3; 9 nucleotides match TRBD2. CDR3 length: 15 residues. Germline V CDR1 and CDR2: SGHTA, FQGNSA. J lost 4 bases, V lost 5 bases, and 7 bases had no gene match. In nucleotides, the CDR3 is TGTGCCAGCAGCACTCGAGCGGGGGGATCAGATACGCAGTATTTT. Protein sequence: CASSTRAGGSDTQYF. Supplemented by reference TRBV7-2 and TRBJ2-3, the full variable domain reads GAGVSQSPSNKVTEKGKDVELRCDPISGHTALYWYRQSLGQGLEFLIYFQGNSAPDKSGLPSDRFSAERTGGSVSTLTIQRTQQEDSAVYLCASSTRAGGSDTQYFGPGTRLTVL.

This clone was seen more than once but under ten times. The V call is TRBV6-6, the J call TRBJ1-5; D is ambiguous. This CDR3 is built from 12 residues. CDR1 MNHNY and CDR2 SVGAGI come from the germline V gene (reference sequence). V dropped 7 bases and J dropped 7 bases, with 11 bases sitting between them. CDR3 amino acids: CASKFEGQPQHF. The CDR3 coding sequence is TGTGCCAGCAAGTTCGAGGGCCAGCCCCAGCATTTT.

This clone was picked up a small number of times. The CDR3 here is CASSLGQSSNQPQHF. CDR3 coding DNA: TGCGCCAGCAGCTTGGGACAGTCTAGCAATCAGCCCCAGCATTTT. J is TRBJ1-5 and V is TRBV5-1; possibly TRBD1 for D (5 bases). The CDR3 loop spans 15 amino acids. CDR1 is SGHRS and CDR2 is YFSETQ in the germline V gene. V was cut by 0 bases and J by 0 bases, with 7 bases left in between.

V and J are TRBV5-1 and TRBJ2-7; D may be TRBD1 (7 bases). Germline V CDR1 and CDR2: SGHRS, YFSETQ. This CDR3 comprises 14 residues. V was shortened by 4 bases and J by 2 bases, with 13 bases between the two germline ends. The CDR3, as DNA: TGCGCCAGCAGCCCCAGGGGGGCCGCCTACGAGCAGTACTTC. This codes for CASSPRGAAYEQYF.

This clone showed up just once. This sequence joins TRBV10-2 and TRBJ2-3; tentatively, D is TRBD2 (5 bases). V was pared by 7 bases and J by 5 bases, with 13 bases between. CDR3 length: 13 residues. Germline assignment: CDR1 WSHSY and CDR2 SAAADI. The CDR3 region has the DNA TGCGCCAGCATGGCGATACTAGAAGATACGCAGTATTTT. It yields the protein CASMAILEDTQYF.

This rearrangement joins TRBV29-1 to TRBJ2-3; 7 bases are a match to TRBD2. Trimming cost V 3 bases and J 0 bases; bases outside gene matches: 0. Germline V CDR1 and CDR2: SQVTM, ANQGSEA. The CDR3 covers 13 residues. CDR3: CSVEGGSTDTQYF. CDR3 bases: TGCAGCGTTGAGGGGGGGAGCACAGATACGCAGTATTTT.

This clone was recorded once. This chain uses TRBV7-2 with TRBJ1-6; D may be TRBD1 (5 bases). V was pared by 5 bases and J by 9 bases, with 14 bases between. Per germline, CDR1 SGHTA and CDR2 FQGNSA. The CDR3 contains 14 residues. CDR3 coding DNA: TGTGCCAGCAGCACATCCAGACAGCCTTCACCCCTCCACTTT. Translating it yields CASSTSRQPSPLHF.

CDR3 coding DNA: TGTGCCAGCAGCCAGCGACAGGAACCATACATTCAGTACTTC. This gives the protein CASSQRQEPYIQYF. V usage is TRBV5-4 and J usage is TRBJ2-4; D may be TRBD1 (6 bases). Germline CDR1 SGHNT, CDR2 YYREEE (reference sequence). Trimming removed 4 bases at V and 8 bases at J, with 16 bases between. The CDR3 contains 14 residues.

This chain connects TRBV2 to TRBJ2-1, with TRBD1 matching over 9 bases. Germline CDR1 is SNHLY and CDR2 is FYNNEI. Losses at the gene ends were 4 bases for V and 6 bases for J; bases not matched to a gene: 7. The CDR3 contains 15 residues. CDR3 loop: CASSVWDRAFNEQFF. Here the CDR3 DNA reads TGTGCCAGCAGTGTGTGGGACAGGGCTTTCAATGAGCAGTTCTTC. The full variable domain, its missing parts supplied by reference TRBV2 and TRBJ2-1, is EPEVTQTPSHQVTQMGQEVILRCVPISNHLYFYWYRQILGQKVEFLVSFYNNEISEKSEIFDDQFSVERPDGSNFTLKIRSTKLEDSAMYFCASSVWDRAFNEQFFGPGTRLTVL.

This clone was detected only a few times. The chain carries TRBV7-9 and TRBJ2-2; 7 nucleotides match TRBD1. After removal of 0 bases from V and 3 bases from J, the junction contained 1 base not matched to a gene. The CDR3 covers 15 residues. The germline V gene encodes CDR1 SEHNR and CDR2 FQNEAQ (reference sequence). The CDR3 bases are TGTGCCAGCAGCTTAGCAGGGGGCCACACCGGGGAGCTGTTTTTT. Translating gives CASSLAGGHTGELFF.

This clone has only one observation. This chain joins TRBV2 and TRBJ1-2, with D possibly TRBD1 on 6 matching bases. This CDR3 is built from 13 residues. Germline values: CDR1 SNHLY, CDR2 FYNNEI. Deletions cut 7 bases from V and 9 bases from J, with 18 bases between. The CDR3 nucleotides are TGTGCCAGCACACGCAGAGGGGGTGGGAGCTACACCTTC. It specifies CASTRRGGGSYTF. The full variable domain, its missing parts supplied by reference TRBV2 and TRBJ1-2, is EPEVTQTPSHQVTQMGQEVILRCVPISNHLYFYWYRQILGQKVEFLVSFYNNEISEKSEIFDDQFSVERPDGSNFTLKIRSTKLEDSAMYFCASTRRGGGSYTFGSGTRLTVV.

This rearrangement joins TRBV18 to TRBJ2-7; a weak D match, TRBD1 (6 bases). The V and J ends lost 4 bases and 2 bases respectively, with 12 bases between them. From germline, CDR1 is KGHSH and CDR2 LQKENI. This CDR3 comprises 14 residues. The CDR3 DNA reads TGTGCCAGCTCACTACGGACAGAAACCTACGAGCAGTACTTC. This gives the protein CASSLRTETYEQYF.

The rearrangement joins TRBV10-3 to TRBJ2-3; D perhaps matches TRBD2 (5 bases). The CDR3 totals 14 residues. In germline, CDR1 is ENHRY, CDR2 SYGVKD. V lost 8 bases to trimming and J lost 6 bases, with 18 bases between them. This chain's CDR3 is CAIGSSSGSDTQYF. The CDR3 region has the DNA TGTGCCATCGGGTCTTCGTCGGGGTCGGATACGCAGTATTTT.

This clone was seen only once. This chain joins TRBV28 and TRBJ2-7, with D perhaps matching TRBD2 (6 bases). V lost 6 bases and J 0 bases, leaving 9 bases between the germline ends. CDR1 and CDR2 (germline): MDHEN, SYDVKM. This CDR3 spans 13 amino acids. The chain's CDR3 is CASRVGGSYEQYF. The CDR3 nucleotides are TGTGCCAGCAGGGTCGGGGGCTCCTACGAGCAGTACTTC.

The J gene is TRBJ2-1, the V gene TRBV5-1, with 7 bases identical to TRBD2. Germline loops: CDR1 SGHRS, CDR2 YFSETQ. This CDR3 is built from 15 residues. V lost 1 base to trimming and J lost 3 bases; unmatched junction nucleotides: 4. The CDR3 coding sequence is TGCGCCAGCAGCTTGCGGGGGGTCGGCTACAATGAGCAGTTCTTC. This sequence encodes CASSLRGVGYNEQFF.

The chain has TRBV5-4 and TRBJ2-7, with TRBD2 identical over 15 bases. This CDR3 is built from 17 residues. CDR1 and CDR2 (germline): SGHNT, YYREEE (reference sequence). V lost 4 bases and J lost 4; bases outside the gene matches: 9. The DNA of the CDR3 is TGTGCCAGCAGCCCGGGGACTAGCGGGGGGACGACTTACGAGCAGTACTTC. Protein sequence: CASSPGTSGGTTYEQYF.

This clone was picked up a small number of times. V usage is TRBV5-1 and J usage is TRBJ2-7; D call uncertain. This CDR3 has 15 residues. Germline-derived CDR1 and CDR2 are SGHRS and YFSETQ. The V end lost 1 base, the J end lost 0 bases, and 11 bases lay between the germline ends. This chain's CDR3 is CASSLNTQSSYEQYF. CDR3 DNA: TGCGCCAGCAGCTTGAACACACAGAGCTCCTACGAGCAGTACTTC.